Listed below are T cell receptor beta chains from one sample, sequenced in a study of cytomegalovirus exposure and HLA in healthy donors. Assay used: immunoSEQ multiplex PCR; TCRdb lists only in-frame clones, some missing. Among about 140,000 clones listed, around 88% were seen once. Source material: PBMCs. Receptor source: a woman aged 18-29 years in good health and CMV-seropositive. Each CDR3 is given with its conserved first and last residue. D genes are given only for firm matches. Size tells how often a clone was seen (once, few, many) or the class of an expanded clone, and some rows leave it out.

D,V,J,size,CDR3,DNA
-,TRBV5-6,TRBJ2-3,-,CASSAQGTGGTDTQYF,TGTGCCAGCAGCGCCCAGGGTACGGGAGGCACAGATACGCAGTATTTT
-,TRBV7-2,TRBJ1-2,-,CASSLPQGTYGYTF,TGTGCCAGCAGCTTACCTCAGGGGACCTATGGCTACACCTTC
-,TRBV27,TRBJ1-6,-,CASSFDPGYNSPLHF,TGTGCCAGCAGTTTTGATCCGGGTTATAATTCACCCCTCCACTTT
TRBD1,TRBV7-2,TRBJ2-5,-,CASSLVWTGGGETQYF,TGTGCCAGCAGCCTAGTCTGGACAGGGGGAGGGGAGACCCAGTACTTC
TRBD2,TRBV7-9,TRBJ2-5,-,CASSLALAGVETQYF,TGTGCCAGCAGCTTAGCGCTAGCGGGAGTGGAGACCCAGTACTTC
-,TRBV6-5,TRBJ1-6,-,CASSYGQGSSPLHF,TGTGCCAGCAGTTACGGCCAGGGGAGTTCACCCCTCCACTTT
TRBD1,TRBV6-5,TRBJ2-3,-,CASSSPGQGANTQYF,TGTGCCAGCAGTTCCCCGGGACAGGGGGCGAATACGCAGTATTTT
-,TRBV28,TRBJ1-2,once,CASTQGGGYTF,TGTGCCAGCACCCAAGGGGGTGGCTACACCTTC
-,TRBV5-4,TRBJ1-1,-,CASSQGRVSGGPTEAFF,TGCGCCAGCAGCCAAGGGCGGGTTAGCGGGGGGCCCACTGAAGCTTTCTTT
-,TRBV29-1,TRBJ1-2,-,CSVTGLGLRGYTF,TGCAGCGTTACAGGGCTAGGGTTACGTGGCTACACCTTC
TRBD1,TRBV28,TRBJ2-3,once,CASTQGQSSTDTQYF,TGTGCCAGCACCCAGGGACAGTCCAGCACAGATACGCAGTATTTT
-,TRBV6-5,TRBJ1-6,few,CASSRTRENSPLHF,TGTGCCAGCAGCAGGACGAGGGAGAATTCACCCCTCCACTTT
-,TRBV5-6,TRBJ2-7,-,CASSLPGYHEQYF,TGTGCCAGCAGCTTGCCGGGTTACCACGAGCAGTACTTC
TRBD2,TRBV9,TRBJ2-5,once,CASSVGARTSGGQETQYF,TGTGCCAGCAGCGTAGGGGCTCGGACTAGCGGGGGCCAAGAGACCCAGTACTTC
-,TRBV6-5,TRBJ2-1,-,CASSYSDRSSYNEQFF,TGTGCCAGCAGTTACTCGGATAGGAGCTCCTACAATGAGCAGTTCTTC
-,TRBV4-3,TRBJ2-2,-,CASSLSSGRNTGELFF,TGCGCCAGCAGCCTAAGTTCAGGGCGCAACACCGGGGAGCTGTTTTTT
TRBD1,TRBV10-2,TRBJ2-7,few,CASGTGAYEQYF,TGCGCCAGCGGGACAGGGGCCTACGAGCAGTACTTC
TRBD1,TRBV6-1,TRBJ1-2,once,CASSEAFRSAGGNYGYTF,TGTGCCAGCAGTGAAGCGTTTAGAAGTGCAGGGGGGAACTATGGCTACACCTTC
TRBD1,TRBV7-9,TRBJ1-2,-,CASSPGTGTYGYTF,TGTGCCAGCAGCCCCGGGACAGGGACCTATGGCTACACCTTC
TRBD1,TRBV18,TRBJ1-1,-,CASSPNTGVTEAFF,TGTGCCAGCTCACCAAATACAGGGGTTACTGAAGCTTTCTTT
TRBD2,TRBV6-1,TRBJ2-3,-,CASSAGTSGGDNTDTQYF,TGTGCCAGCAGTGCCGGGACTAGCGGGGGAGATAACACAGATACGCAGTATTTT
TRBD2,TRBV4-3,TRBJ2-5,-,CASSQAAGAGVYQETQYF,TGCGCCAGCAGCCAAGCGGCGGGAGCGGGTGTCTACCAAGAGACCCAGTACTTC
-,TRBV18,TRBJ2-2,-,CASSWGLRTGELFF,TGTGCCAGCTCTTGGGGGCTGCGCACCGGGGAGCTGTTTTTT
-,TRBV30,TRBJ1-3,-,CAWGSSGNTIYF,TGTGCCTGGGGGAGCTCTGGAAACACCATATATTTT
-,TRBV11-2,TRBJ1-4,-,CASSLNSGATNEKLFF,TGTGCCAGCAGCTTAAATTCGGGAGCAACTAATGAAAAACTGTTTTTT
TRBD1,TRBV11-2,TRBJ1-1,once,CASSLGDRLIGTEAFF,TGTGCCAGCAGCTTGGGGGACAGGTTGATAGGAACTGAAGCTTTCTTT
-,TRBV28,TRBJ1-2,few,CASSPTSNYGYTF,TGTGCCAGCAGTCCGACTTCTAACTATGGCTACACCTTC
-,TRBV11-2,TRBJ1-2,-,CASSSYRQKYYYGYTF,TGTGCCAGCAGCTCATACCGACAGAAATACTACTATGGCTACACCTTC
-,TRBV9,TRBJ2-4,-,CASSVADSKNIQYF,TGTGCCAGCAGCGTAGCCGACAGTAAAAACATTCAGTACTTC
TRBD1,TRBV2,TRBJ1-1,-,CASNDRAPEAFF,TGTGCCAGCAACGACAGGGCTCCTGAAGCTTTCTTT